Listed below are T cell receptor beta chains from one sample, sequenced in a study of cytomegalovirus exposure and HLA in healthy donors. Some clones are missing from TCRdb's copy, which holds only in-frame ones; the method was immunoSEQ multiplex PCR. The sample shows around 190,000 clones, around a tenth of them seen only once. The material sequenced was PBMCs. These receptors were taken from a woman aged 30 to 39 in good health and CMV-seropositive. The CDR3 runs from the conserved cysteine through the conserved F or W. The order of the fields is clone size, V gene, J gene, D gene, CDR3 protein, CDR3 DNA. The D gene is left open where the match is weak. Clone size is shown for a subset of rows, as once, few, many or a class of expanded clone.

>few|TRBV4-1|TRBJ1-1|-
CASSQDRGGRTEAFF
TGCGCCAGCAGCCAAGATCGGGGAGGGCGGACTGAAGCTTTCTTT
>few|TRBV6-5|TRBJ2-2|-
CASSPLPVNTGELFF
TGTGCCAGCAGTCCTCTCCCTGTGAACACCGGGGAGCTGTTTTTT
>few|TRBV5-4|TRBJ1-3|TRBD1
CASSFSPGQSSGNTIYF
TGTGCCAGCAGCTTCTCCCCGGGACAGAGCTCTGGAAACACCATATATTTT
>-|TRBV7-2|TRBJ2-7|TRBD1
CASSLTTGGEQYF
TGTGCCAGCAGCTTAACGACAGGGGGCGAGCAGTACTTC
>-|TRBV2|TRBJ2-7|TRBD1
CASSDPGTGSYEQYF
TGTGCCAGCAGCGACCCCGGGACAGGGTCCTACGAGCAGTACTTC
>few|TRBV6-4|TRBJ2-1|-
CASSPPHGRASYNEQFF
TGTGCCAGCAGCCCGCCCCACGGGCGGGCCTCCTACAATGAGCAGTTCTTC
>few|TRBV27|TRBJ2-7|TRBD2
CASSFGPGRGYEQYF
TGTGCCAGCAGTTTCGGGCCGGGGAGGGGATACGAGCAGTACTTC
>few|TRBV11-3|TRBJ2-7|-
CASSDGDEQYF
TGTGCCAGCAGCGACGGAGACGAGCAGTACTTC
>-|TRBV6-6|TRBJ1-1|TRBD1
CASAGTGEQRVEAFF
TGTGCCAGCGCCGGGACAGGGGAACAACGGGTTGAAGCTTTCTTT
>-|TRBV6-1|TRBJ2-2|-
CASSDPTGHLNTGELFF
TGTGCCAGCAGTGATCCCACGGGACACCTCAACACCGGGGAGCTGTTTTTT
>-|TRBV12-5|TRBJ1-2|-
CASGHPQGHDYGYTF
TGTGCTAGTGGCCACCCCCAGGGACACGACTATGGCTACACCTTC
>-|TRBV19|TRBJ2-1|TRBD1
CASSIIGPGQGDSSSYNEQFF
TGTGCCAGTAGTATAATAGGTCCGGGACAGGGAGATTCCTCCTCCTACAATGAGCAGTTCTTC
>-|TRBV6-6|TRBJ1-5|-
CASRLTTNQPQHF
TGTGCCAGCAGGCTGACAACCAATCAGCCCCAGCATTTT
>few|TRBV5-6|TRBJ1-1|-
CASSLGGGGEAFF
TGTGCCAGCAGCTTGGGCGGGGGGGGTGAAGCTTTCTTT
>few|TRBV10-2|TRBJ1-2|-
CASSRTGNYGYTF
TGCGCCAGCAGCCGAACAGGGAACTATGGCTACACCTTC
>-|TRBV11-2|TRBJ1-1|TRBD1
CASSTRDRDLNTEAFF
TGTGCCAGCAGCACCCGGGACAGGGACCTGAACACTGAAGCTTTCTTT
>few|TRBV6-5|TRBJ1-2|-
CASSSFTFNYGYTF
TGTGCCAGCAGTTCGTTCACATTTAACTATGGCTACACCTTC
>few|TRBV18|TRBJ1-1|-
CASSPRQVQNTEAFF
TGTGCCAGCTCACCGCGACAGGTACAGAACACTGAAGCTTTCTTT
>-|TRBV10-1|TRBJ1-1|-
CASSERGSNTEAFF
TGCGCCAGCAGTGAGCGGGGGTCGAACACTGAAGCTTTCTTT
>-|TRBV5-1|TRBJ2-7|-
CASSYSASYEQYF
TGCGCCAGCAGTTACAGTGCTTCCTACGAGCAGTACTTC
>-|TRBV5-1|TRBJ2-5|-
CASRTGPGETQYF
TGCGCCAGCAGAACGGGTCCAGGGGAGACCCAGTACTTC
>few|TRBV29-1|TRBJ2-7|-
CSGVSSYEQYF
TGCAGCGGTGTGTCATCCTACGAGCAGTACTTC
>-|TRBV5-1|TRBJ2-7|TRBD2
CASSRSTGGGEQYF
TGCGCCAGCAGTAGGTCGACGGGAGGCGGCGAGCAGTACTTC
>-|TRBV6-5|TRBJ1-2|-
CASSYRAWASGYTF
TGTGCCAGCAGTTATCGCGCTTGGGCGTCAGGCTACACCTTC
>few|TRBV27|TRBJ2-7|-
CASSLGQTYEQYF
TGTGCCAGCAGTTTAGGGCAGACCTACGAGCAGTACTTC
>-|TRBV6-5|TRBJ2-4|-
CASSSGPNIQYF
TGTGCCAGCAGTTCTGGGCCCAACATTCAGTACTTC
>few|TRBV7-9|TRBJ1-2|-
CASYRYGGREYGYTF
TGTGCCAGCTACCGGTACGGGGGGCGCGAGTATGGCTACACCTTC
>few|TRBV19|TRBJ1-1|-
CASSILLSTEAFF
TGTGCCAGTAGTATCCTCTTGAGCACTGAAGCTTTCTTT
>-|TRBV15|TRBJ2-1|TRBD2
CATGTSAYNEQFF
TGTGCCACCGGGACTAGCGCTTACAATGAGCAGTTCTTC
>few|TRBV30|TRBJ2-2|-
CAWSVLVTGELFF
TGTGCCTGGAGTGTACTTGTCACCGGGGAGCTGTTTTTT
>few|TRBV5-6|TRBJ2-7|-
CASSLGPGYEQYF
TGTGCCAGCAGCCTGGGTCCGGGCTACGAGCAGTACTTC
>few|TRBV2|TRBJ2-7|-
CASSKAGNEQYF
TGTGCCAGCAGTAAAGCCGGGAACGAGCAGTACTTC
>few|TRBV29-1|TRBJ2-1|TRBD2
CSATLAGSYNEQFF
TGCAGCGCTACGCTAGCGGGCTCCTACAATGAGCAGTTCTTC
>few|TRBV19|TRBJ1-1|-
CASSIGPGGNTEAFF
TGTGCCAGTAGTATAGGACCCGGCGGGAACACTGAAGCTTTCTTT
>few|TRBV5-1|TRBJ1-1|-
CASSLSLQGEAFF
TGCGCCAGCAGCTTGTCGCTCCAGGGGGAAGCTTTCTTT
>-|TRBV10-1|TRBJ1-6|-
CASNLARGDSPLHF
TGCGCCAGCAATTTGGCCAGGGGAGATTCACCCCTCCACTTT
>few|TRBV7-6|TRBJ2-1|TRBD1
CASSLDWDRAYNEQFF
TGTGCCAGCAGCTTAGATTGGGACAGGGCCTACAATGAGCAGTTCTTC
>few|TRBV2|TRBJ1-5|-
CASSEIRANQPQHF
TGTGCCAGCAGTGAGATCAGGGCCAATCAGCCCCAGCATTTT
>few|TRBV10-2|TRBJ2-7|-
CASSFEWGHEQYF
TGCGCCAGCAGTTTTGAGTGGGGGCACGAGCAGTACTTC
>few|TRBV5-8|TRBJ2-7|TRBD1
CASSYSGTGDDEQYF
TGTGCCAGCAGCTATTCCGGGACAGGGGACGACGAGCAGTACTTC
>-|TRBV7-2|TRBJ2-3|TRBD2
CASSTYQGLVAGHTDTQYF
TGTGCCAGCAGCACTTACCAGGGTCTGGTAGCGGGGCACACAGATACGCAGTATTTT
>-|TRBV18|TRBJ2-1|-
CASSPLTGTPVAHNEQFF
TGTGCCAGCTCACCTCTAACCGGGACTCCTGTCGCACACAATGAGCAGTTCTTC
>-|TRBV4-1|TRBJ2-3|-
CASRRVGGDTQYF
TGCGCCAGCAGAAGAGTGGGAGGAGATACGCAGTATTTT
>few|TRBV2|TRBJ2-7|TRBD1
CASSATGPHEQYF
TGTGCCAGCAGTGCGACAGGGCCCCACGAGCAGTACTTC
>-|TRBV5-4|TRBJ2-3|-
CASSLAENHFF
TGTGCCAGCAGCTTGGCCGAGAACCACTTTTTT
>few|TRBV14|TRBJ2-5|TRBD2
CASRGLAGGETQYF
TGTGCCAGCCGGGGACTAGCGGGAGGAGAGACCCAGTACTTC
>-|TRBV5-1|TRBJ2-7|TRBD2
CASSLGTSGRVSYEQYF
TGCGCCAGCAGCCTCGGGACTAGCGGGAGGGTATCCTACGAGCAGTACTTC
>-|TRBV7-7|TRBJ2-7|-
CASSLARGYEQYF
TGTGCCAGCAGCTTAGCGCGGGGCTACGAGCAGTACTTC
>-|TRBV29-1|TRBJ2-7|TRBD2
CSVLLGTSGWESYEQYF
TGCAGCGTCCTACTCGGGACTAGCGGGTGGGAATCCTACGAGCAGTACTTC
>few|TRBV6-5|TRBJ1-1|-
CASSYFGGAEAFF
TGTGCCAGCAGTTACTTTGGGGGGGCTGAAGCTTTCTTT
>few|TRBV7-9|TRBJ1-5|-
CASSLGAYSNQPQHF
TGTGCCAGCAGCTTAGGCGCTTATAGCAATCAGCCCCAGCATTTT
>-|TRBV30|TRBJ2-7|TRBD1
CAWVGQVTSYEQYF
TGTGCCTGGGTGGGACAGGTGACATCCTACGAGCAGTACTTC
>few|TRBV5-4|TRBJ2-7|TRBD1
CASSGSQGAPYEQYF
TGTGCCAGCAGCGGTAGCCAGGGGGCTCCCTACGAGCAGTACTTC
>-|TRBV7-9|TRBJ2-3|-
CASSPRVDTQYF
TGTGCCAGCAGCCCCCGAGTGGATACGCAGTATTTT
>-|TRBV4-2|TRBJ2-5|TRBD2
CASSQEGPGLAGKETQYF
TGTGCCAGCAGCCAAGAGGGCCCGGGACTAGCGGGAAAAGAGACCCAGTACTTC
>-|TRBV6-5|TRBJ2-1|TRBD1
CASSYLEAGGNEQFF
TGTGCCAGCAGTTACCTGGAGGCAGGGGGCAATGAGCAGTTCTTC
>few|TRBV11-2|TRBJ2-3|TRBD2
CASSFSTSVTDTQYF
TGTGCCAGCAGCTTTTCTACTAGCGTCACAGATACGCAGTATTTT